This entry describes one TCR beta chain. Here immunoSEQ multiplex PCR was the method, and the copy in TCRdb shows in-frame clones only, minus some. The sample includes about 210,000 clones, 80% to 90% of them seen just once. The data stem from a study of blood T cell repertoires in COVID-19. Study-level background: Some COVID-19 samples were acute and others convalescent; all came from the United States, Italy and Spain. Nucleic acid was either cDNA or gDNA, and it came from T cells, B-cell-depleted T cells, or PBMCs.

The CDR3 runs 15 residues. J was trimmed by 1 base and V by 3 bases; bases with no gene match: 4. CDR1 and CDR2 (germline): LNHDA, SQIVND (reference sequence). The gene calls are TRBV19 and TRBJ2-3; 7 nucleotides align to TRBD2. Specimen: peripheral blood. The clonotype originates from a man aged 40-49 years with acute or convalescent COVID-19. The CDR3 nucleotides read TGTGCCAGTAGTATCGCGGGGGAAGGCACAGATACGCAGTATTTT. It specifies CASSIAGEGTDTQYF.